The 26 T cell receptor beta chains given below trace back to one sample, sequenced in a study of regulatory T cells in long-lasting Graves disease. The authors built TCR beta libraries using iRepertoire HTBI primers and Arm-PCR of CDR3 regions. From the multiplex PCR reads, TCRdb called clonotypes with MiXCR, one entry per CDR3 protein. This table holds 380,000 or so distinct CDR3 sequences, around 15% found once. Time point: newly diagnosed GD, antithyroid drugs for less than 3 months. Extracted PBMC RNA gave rise to the TCR library. Separately, the same data were catalogued under a study of T cells in Graves' hyperthyroidism and ophthalmopathy.

The specimen comprised peripheral blood mononuclear cells (PBMCs), sampled at new diagnosis, from a patient treated with antithyroid drugs. Source of these receptors: a woman aged 18-29 years with Graves disease.

The chain carries TRBV4-1 and TRBJ1-5; D unresolved. Looked up from germline, CDR1 is MGHRA and CDR2 is YSYEKL. This CDR3 region has 16 residues. Trimming left V 0 bases short and J 5 bases short, with 14 bases between. Here the CDR3 reads CASSQDTVPGDQPQHF. CDR3 DNA sequence: TGCGCCAGCAGCCAAGATACGGTCCCCGGGGATCAGCCCCAGCATTTT.

This clonotype was observed at least ten times. The chain is built from TRBV20-1 and TRBJ2-2; 13 bases align to TRBD2. CDR3 length equals 19 residues. J gave up 6 bases and V 0 bases, and 13 bases lay outside the gene matches. Germline V CDR1 and CDR2: DFQATT, SNEGSKA (reference sequence). The chain's CDR3 is CSARESGWTSGSRSGELFF. The CDR3 DNA sequence: TGCAGTGCTAGAGAGTCCGGATGGACTAGCGGGAGCCGATCCGGGGAGCTGTTTTTT.

This clonotype occurred a few times. A read error may be the cause here, since a much bigger clone is one base away. The chain combines TRBV28 with TRBJ2-7; 9 positions agree with TRBD2. This CDR3 region has 15 residues. Germline V CDR1 and CDR2: MDHEN, SYDVKM. CDR3 residues: CAGSTSQRGVGEQYF. The CDR3 nucleotides read TGTGCCGGCAGTACCTCCCAGCGGGGGGTAGGCGAGCAGTACTTC.

This clonotype was observed many times. The chain combines TRBV13 with TRBJ2-3; 10 bases match TRBD2. V dropped 5 bases and J dropped 4; count of bases not matched to a gene: 9. CDR1 is PRHDT, CDR2 FYEKMQ, per germline (reference sequence). The length of the CDR3 is 16 residues. The CDR3 bases are TGTGCCAGCAGCACCCAGCGGGAGGGGGGACCAGATACGCAGTATTTT. This gives the protein CASSTQREGGPDTQYF.

This clonotype was seen at least ten times. The rearrangement uses TRBV4-2 and TRBJ2-1, with 9 bases fitting TRBD1. Trimming took 4 bases from V and 7 from J; bases not matched to a gene: 11. CDR1 and CDR2 from the germline V gene are LGHNA and YNFKEQ. This CDR3 is built from 16 residues. The CDR3: CASSRRTGASLNEQFF. The CDR3 DNA sequence: TGTGCCAGCAGCCGGAGGACAGGGGCAAGTTTGAATGAGCAGTTCTTC.

This clonotype has ten or more counts. For the CDR3, the DNA is TGTGCCAGCAGCGAGACAGAAATCTATGGCTACACCTTC. It specifies CASSETEIYGYTF. The V and J genes are TRBV11-2 and TRBJ1-2; the D gene is possibly TRBD1 (5 bases). The germline gives CDR1 SGHAT, CDR2 FQNNGV. The CDR3 totals 13 residues. Trimming removed 5 bases from V and 4 bases from J, with 11 bases in between.

This clonotype was seen repeatedly, ten times or more. CDR3 DNA sequence: TGTGCCAGCAGCAGCGCCGGGACAGGGGTAGGCTACACCTTC. This sequence encodes CASSSAGTGVGYTF. V usage is TRBV5-5 and J usage is TRBJ1-2; 10 bases map to TRBD1. In germline, CDR1 is SGHKS, CDR2 YYEKEE (reference sequence). There are 14 residues in the CDR3. V lost 4 bases and J lost 8; bases outside the gene matches: 8.

This clonotype was seen many times. This chain joins TRBV3-1 and TRBJ2-1; TRBD2 matches 7 bases. The CDR3 contains 14 residues. Looked up from germline, CDR1 is LGHDT and CDR2 is YNNKEL (reference sequence). V shed 2 bases, J shed 5 bases, and the junction held 3 bases outside the gene matches. This CDR3 reads CASSQTGLHNEQFF. CDR3 DNA sequence: TGTGCCAGCAGCCAAACGGGACTACACAATGAGCAGTTCTTC.

V and J are TRBV27 and TRBJ1-2; 8 bases are shared with TRBD1. The CDR3 contains 17 residues. With 6 bases clipped from V and 6 bases from J, the junction kept 18 bases outside the gene matches. The germline V gene has CDR1 MNHEY and CDR2 SMNVEV (reference sequence). The CDR3 spells CASRFAAHGQGDDGYTF. In DNA, the CDR3 is TGTGCCAGCAGATTTGCCGCCCACGGACAGGGTGACGATGGCTACACCTTC.

A few counts support this clonotype. The rearrangement links TRBV12-3 or TRBV12-4 to TRBJ1-1; 10 bases align to TRBD1. CDR3 length equals 19 residues. The V and J ends lost 7 bases and 5 bases, in that order; junction bases with no gene match: 22. CDR3 bases: TGTGCCAGCATCCTTTCCTGGGCGGGACAGGGGTACAAGGGGACTGAAGCTTTCTTT. This encodes CASILSWAGQGYKGTEAFF.

This clonotype was seen at least ten times. The rearrangement links TRBV29-1 to TRBJ2-7; 10 bases agree with TRBD1. V shed 6 bases, J shed 4 bases, and the junction held 6 bases outside the gene matches. The CDR3 has 13 residues. CDR1 is SQVTM and CDR2 is ANQGSEA in the germline V gene. The CDR3 is CSVVPGQGYEQYF. CDR3 DNA sequence: TGCAGCGTCGTCCCGGGACAGGGGTACGAGCAGTACTTC.

Many counts were recorded for this clonotype. The chain joins TRBV3-1 to TRBJ1-1, with D maybe TRBD1 (5 bases). The CDR3 is 15 amino acids. V was cut by 0 bases and J by 7 bases, with 15 bases left in between. The germline CDR1 and CDR2 sequences are LGHDT and YNNKEL (reference sequence). The CDR3 nucleotides read TGTGCCAGCAGCCAAGATTGGGGGGGAAGGAGTGAAGCTTTCTTT. Amino acid sequence: CASSQDWGGRSEAFF.

This clonotype has just a few counts. V and J are TRBV27 and TRBJ1-1; unclear D gene. CDR3 length: 14 residues. Germline V gene sequence: CDR1 MNHEY, CDR2 SMNVEV (reference sequence). The ends were cut back, 6 bases at V and 0 bases at J, with 11 bases in the middle. The CDR3 here is CASRRTGMNTEAFF. CDR3 DNA: TGTGCCAGCAGACGGACGGGTATGAACACTGAAGCTTTCTTT.

The chain has TRBV19 and TRBJ2-1, with 12 bases identical to TRBD2. This CDR3 contains 16 residues. Germline CDR1 reads LNHDA; CDR2 reads SQIVND (reference sequence). Unmatched junction bases numbered 8, after V lost 4 bases and J lost 7 bases. The CDR3 loop reads CASSRSLAGGPNEQFF. The CDR3 nucleotides are TGTGCCAGTAGTAGATCCCTAGCGGGAGGGCCGAATGAGCAGTTCTTC.

The chain links TRBV11-2 to TRBJ2-7, with D perhaps TRBD2 (6 bases). Germline V gene lookup returns CDR1 SGHAT and CDR2 FQNNGV. CDR3 size: 12 residues. V was clipped by 1 base and J by 6 bases, with 7 bases between them. CDR3 protein: CASSLGRVEQYF. CDR3 in DNA: TGTGCCAGCAGCTTAGGGAGGGTCGAGCAGTACTTC.

This clonotype was recorded at least ten times. V and J are TRBV5-6 and TRBJ1-5; D perhaps matches TRBD1 (5 bases). The CDR3 is 14 residues long. The ends were cut back, 3 bases at V and 7 bases at J, with 14 bases in the middle. CDR1 is SGHDT, CDR2 YYEEEE, per germline. CDR3 region: CASSSYGGGQPQHF. Written as DNA, the CDR3 is TGTGCCAGCAGCTCCTACGGGGGGGGGCAGCCCCAGCATTTT. The variable domain in full, completed from reference TRBV5-6 and TRBJ1-5, reads DAGVTQSPTHLIKTRGQQVTLRCSPKSGHDTVSWYQQALGQGPQFIFQYYEEEERQRGNFPDRFSGHQFPNYSSELNVNALLLGDSALYLCASSSYGGGQPQHFGDGTRLSIL.

This clonotype was picked up a small number of times. The chain has TRBV7-2 and TRBJ1-2, with D possibly TRBD1 on 6 matching bases. This CDR3 is built from 15 residues. Trimming pared 4 bases from V and 5 bases from J, leaving 17 bases between. Germline V gene lookup returns CDR1 SGHTA and CDR2 FQGNSA. For the CDR3, the DNA is TGTGCCAGCAGCTCTCATTCGAGAACAGGGTATGGCTACACCTTC. Translating gives CASSSHSRTGYGYTF.

This clonotype has a count of ten or more. V usage is TRBV7-2 and J usage is TRBJ2-3; perhaps TRBD2 as D (6 bases). Looked up from germline, CDR1 is SGHTA and CDR2 is FQGNSA. The CDR3 loop spans 15 amino acids. The V and J ends lost 1 base and 5 bases respectively, with 13 bases between them. The CDR3 bases are TGTGCCAGCAGCTTAGACGGGAGTGGAAAAGATACGCAGTATTTT. Encoded protein: CASSLDGSGKDTQYF.

The gene calls are TRBV7-3 and TRBJ1-2; 9 positions agree with TRBD1. The CDR3 has 15 amino acids. V lost 5 bases, J lost 4 bases, and 8 bases stayed unmatched. Germline CDR1 is SGHTA and CDR2 is FQGTGA. CDR3 sequence reads: CASSRSRTGAYGYTF. The CDR3 DNA follows: TGTGCCAGCAGCCGGTCAAGGACAGGGGCCTATGGCTACACCTTC.

This clonotype was recorded many times. The chain is built from TRBV2 and TRBJ1-4; 8 bases agree with TRBD1. The J segment lost 5 bases and the V segment lost 6 bases, leaving 11 bases of the junction unmatched. From germline, CDR1 is SNHLY and CDR2 FYNNEI. The CDR3 runs 16 residues. The chain's CDR3 is CASRANQGAGNEKLFF. The DNA for the CDR3 is TGTGCCAGCAGGGCCAACCAGGGGGCCGGGAATGAAAAACTGTTTTTT.

The rearrangement joins TRBV28 to TRBJ1-5; D is unclear. Germline CDR1 reads MDHEN; CDR2 reads SYDVKM. This CDR3 spans 12 amino acids. The V end lost 6 bases, the J end lost 3 bases, and 6 bases lay between the germline ends. This chain's CDR3 is CASRLTNQPQHF. The DNA of the CDR3 is TGTGCCAGCAGGCTTACCAATCAGCCCCAGCATTTT.

This clonotype was observed a few times. The chain joins TRBV5-5 to TRBJ1-2, with 11 bases aligning to TRBD1. Germline V lookup: CDR1 SGHKS, CDR2 YYEKEE (reference sequence). The V segment lost 6 bases and the J segment 6 bases; nucleotides outside the gene matches: 10. CDR3 length: 15 residues. CDR3 loop: CASIRDGQGADGYTF. The CDR3 DNA is TGTGCCAGCATCCGGGACGGACAGGGGGCTGATGGCTACACCTTC. Drawing the rest from reference TRBV5-5 and TRBJ1-2, the complete variable domain is DAGVTQSPTHLIKTRGQQVTLRCSPISGHKSVSWYQQVLGQGPQFIFQYYEKEERGRGNFPDRFSARQFPNYSSELNVNALLLGDSALYLCASIRDGQGADGYTFGSGTRLTVV.

There are many counts of this clonotype. The rearrangement uses TRBV7-8 and TRBJ2-5; D gene uncertain. CDR3 length: 17 residues. The V gene lost 3 bases and the J gene lost 2 bases, with 19 bases spanning the gap. Germline V gene lookup returns CDR1 SGHVS and CDR2 FQNEAQ. The CDR3 loop reads CASSLVRWKNRQETQYF. In nucleotides, the CDR3 is TGTGCCAGCAGCTTGGTACGGTGGAAGAACCGACAAGAGACCCAGTACTTC.

In its sample, this clonotype was seen a few times. This sequence joins TRBV6-1 and TRBJ2-7, with TRBD2 identical over 11 bases. This CDR3 spans 15 amino acids. V dropped 5 bases and J dropped 6; count of bases not matched to a gene: 9. The V gene's germline CDR1 is MNHNS and CDR2 SASEGT. CDR3 amino acids: CASSTPEGLAAEQYF. CDR3 bases: TGTGCCAGCAGTACCCCCGAGGGACTAGCGGCCGAGCAGTACTTC.

The sample holds many counts of this clonotype. This chain joins TRBV7-3 and TRBJ1-1; D is unresolved. This CDR3 comprises 13 residues. V lost 5 bases, J lost 3 bases, and 10 bases lay in between. Germline V lookup: CDR1 SGHTA, CDR2 FQGTGA. The CDR3 bases are TGTGCCAGCAGCCGAGACGGGCACACTGAAGCTTTCTTT. Protein product: CASSRDGHTEAFF.

This clonotype was seen at least ten times. The chain uses TRBV20-1 and TRBJ2-7; no firm D call. Germline values: CDR1 DFQATT, CDR2 SNEGSKA (reference sequence). The CDR3 spans 15 residues. V was shortened by 1 base and J by 0 bases, with 13 bases between the two germline ends. The CDR3 spells CSARVLAGYSYEQYF. For the CDR3, the DNA is TGCAGTGCTAGAGTGTTGGCAGGCTACTCCTACGAGCAGTACTTC.